This T cell receptor (beta chain) was recorded in a study of PD-1 blockade in classical Hodgkin lymphoma. Findings of the study overall: Baseline diversity resembling that of newly diagnosed patients was seen in complete responders. The CD4+ diversity rise by C4D1 was clearest in complete responders. Prior therapy or disease activity may underlie the repertoire differences, whose causes remain undefined. Baseline TCR diversity was reportedly lower in newly diagnosed patients than in healthy donors. It was reported as lower still in relapsed/refractory patients.

This table comes from immunoSEQ multiplex PCR, and its TCRdb copy is limited to in-frame clones, with some not included. The table shows roughly 96,000 clones, with roughly 89% occurring only once. As to this clone: Its antigen is undetermined.

Germline V gives CDR1 SQVTM, CDR2 ANQGSEA. This CDR3 contains 15 residues. Trimming left V 5 bases short and J 0 bases short, with 14 bases between. Each of the patients experienced relapse following autologous stem cell transplantation, and their brentuximab vedotin exposure differed. Sequences were derived from peripheral blood mononuclear cells (PBMCs), sampled before the second cycle of nivolumab. This TCR came from a human donor with classical Hodgkin lymphoma. The rearrangement links TRBV29-1 to TRBJ2-1; D unclear. The CDR3 protein is CSVRPTTSSYNEQFF. CDR3 sequence (DNA): TGCAGCGTTCGTCCTACAACGAGCTCCTACAATGAGCAGTTCTTC.